Shown below are 21 T cell receptor beta chains from a single sample sequenced in a study of blood T cell repertoires in COVID-19. TCRdb's copy holds only in-frame clones and misses some; the assay was immunoSEQ multiplex PCR. This sample has about 34,000 clones, with approximately 71% found just once. The sequencing sample was made of peripheral blood. These receptors came from an elderly man with active or convalescent COVID-19.

This clone has more than one count but fewer than ten. This chain connects TRBV11-3 to TRBJ2-7; D is perhaps TRBD2 (6 bases). Germline CDR1 and CDR2: SGHNT and YENEEA. The CDR3 contains 13 residues. V lost 0 bases and J 7 bases, leaving 10 bases between the germline ends. The CDR3 region has the DNA TGTGCCAGCAGCTTAGATCGGAGGGAAGAGCAGTACTTC. Translating it yields CASSLDRREEQYF.

The J gene is TRBJ1-5, the V gene TRBV28, with TRBD1 as a possible D gene (6 bases). Trimming pared 4 bases from V and 4 bases from J, leaving 11 bases between. This CDR3 contains 14 residues. The germline gives CDR1 MDHEN, CDR2 SYDVKM. Here the CDR3 reads CASSSGQRNQPQHF. The CDR3 nucleotides read TGTGCCAGCAGTTCAGGACAGAGGAATCAGCCCCAGCATTTT.

V gene TRBV12-3 or TRBV12-4 combines with J gene TRBJ1-2, with no clear D. The CDR3 is 12 residues long. V was clipped by 0 bases and J by 8 bases, with 7 bases between them. CDR3 in DNA: TGTGCCAGCAGTTTAGCCCGGGTCGGCTACACCTTC. Its translation is CASSLARVGYTF.

The chain carries TRBV28 and TRBJ1-2, with 9 positions matching TRBD1. V shed 5 bases and J 6 bases; nucleotides not matched to a gene: 10. CDR1 is MDHEN and CDR2 is SYDVKM in the germline V gene. This CDR3 has 15 residues. CDR3 coding DNA: TGTGCCAGCAGTAAACCCGGGACAGGGAGAAATGGCTACACCTTC. It specifies CASSKPGTGRNGYTF.

This clone was counted a few times. The genes are TRBV2 and TRBJ1-1, with 7 positions matching TRBD1. Germline V lookup: CDR1 SNHLY, CDR2 FYNNEI. This CDR3 has 15 residues. V dropped 6 bases and J dropped 0; count of bases not matched to a gene: 7. The CDR3: CASRGKTGMNTEAFF. In DNA form, the CDR3 reads TGTGCCAGCAGGGGAAAGACAGGGATGAACACTGAAGCTTTCTTT.

The rearrangement links TRBV5-1 to TRBJ1-1, with TRBD1 matching 7 bases. CDR1 is SGHRS, CDR2 YFSETQ, per germline. The CDR3 is 15 amino acids. V lost 4 bases, J lost 2 bases, and 8 bases stayed unmatched. The CDR3 DNA sequence: TGCGCCAGCAGCACGCAGACAGGGATAAACACTGAAGCTTTCTTT. Protein product: CASSTQTGINTEAFF.

The chain carries TRBV28 and TRBJ1-3; a weak D match, TRBD1 (5 bases). CDR1 is MDHEN, CDR2 SYDVKM, per germline. The CDR3 covers 15 residues. Trimming shortened V by 3 bases and J by 0 bases, and 9 bases separated the two germline ends. The CDR3 region has the DNA TGTGCCAGCAGTTTGGACATTTACTCTGGAAACACCATATATTTT. It codes for CASSLDIYSGNTIYF.

The chain has TRBV2 and TRBJ1-1, with a weak D call TRBD1 (5 bases). The CDR3 consists of 13 residues. V was trimmed by 0 bases and J by 6 bases, leaving 8 bases between them. CDR1 is SNHLY, CDR2 FYNNEI, per germline. CDR3 nucleotides: TGTGCCAGCAGTGAAGCGTGGGGGGCTGAAGCTTTCTTT. This translates into CASSEAWGAEAFF.

This clone was seen more than once but under ten times. V and J are TRBV10-1 and TRBJ2-2; 7 bases are shared with TRBD2. CDR3 length: 21 amino acids. The germline gives CDR1 WNHNN, CDR2 SYGVQD (reference sequence). With V trimmed by 0 bases and J by 2 bases, 18 bases remained unmatched. CDR3 bases: TGCGCCAGCAGTGAGTCGTCGCCACTCGCCGGCGGGAGTGTCAACACCGGGGAGCTGTTTTTT. Its protein product is CASSESSPLAGGSVNTGELFF.

This chain uses TRBV5-6 with TRBJ2-3; a weak D match, TRBD2 (6 bases). The CDR3 spans 16 residues. The germline CDR1 and CDR2 sequences are SGHDT and YYEEEE. Trimming left V 1 base short and J 2 bases short, with 14 bases between. This CDR3 reads CASSLLTGAATDTQYF. Here the CDR3 DNA reads TGTGCCAGCAGCTTGCTAACGGGAGCAGCCACAGATACGCAGTATTTT.

This sequence joins TRBV6-6 and TRBJ2-7; 10 bases agree with TRBD2. V trimming: 6 bases; J trimming: 2 bases; junction bases outside the gene matches: 4. Germline V CDR1 and CDR2: MNHNY, SVGAGI (reference sequence). The CDR3 sequence is 14 residues long. This CDR3 is CASSRLAGTYEQYF. CDR3 in DNA: TGTGCCAGCAGCAGACTAGCGGGTACCTACGAGCAGTACTTC.

J is TRBJ2-5 and V is TRBV6-2 or TRBV6-3, with 10 bases fitting TRBD2. Germline CDR1 MNHEY, CDR2 SVGEGT. The CDR3 covers 14 residues. The J segment lost 6 bases and the V segment lost 5 bases, leaving 6 bases of the junction unmatched. This chain's CDR3 is CASSPGLAQKTQYF. DNA for the CDR3: TGTGCCAGCAGTCCGGGACTAGCGCAAAAGACCCAGTACTTC.

This clone was found a few times. The chain joins TRBV11-3 to TRBJ2-7; possible D gene TRBD1, 6 bases. There are 15 residues in the CDR3. V lost 0 bases to trimming and J lost 1 base, with 10 bases between them. CDR1 and CDR2 (germline): SGHNT, YENEEA. CDR3 in amino acids: CASSLDAQGSYEQYF. In nucleotides, the CDR3 is TGTGCCAGCAGCTTAGATGCCCAGGGGTCCTACGAGCAGTACTTC.

The CDR3, as DNA: TGTGCCTGGACTTGGAGCAGTTTCTCTGGAAACACCATATATTTT. Encoded protein: CAWTWSSFSGNTIYF. The V gene is TRBV30, the J gene TRBJ1-3; D is unclear. CDR3 size: 15 residues. The germline V and J ends were trimmed by 4 bases and 0 bases, with 13 bases remaining between them. Per germline, CDR1 GTSNPN and CDR2 SVGIG (reference sequence).

The chain is built from TRBV10-3 and TRBJ1-2; no clear D gene. Trimming took off 4 bases at V and 2 bases at J, with 8 bases between the two ends. Per the germline V gene, CDR1 is ENHRY and CDR2 is SYGVKD. The length of the CDR3 is 13 residues. The CDR3 DNA reads as TGTGCCATCAGTGGTGAGCCGAACTATGGCTACACCTTC. Its protein is CAISGEPNYGYTF.

The rearrangement links TRBV18 to TRBJ2-5; 12 nucleotides match TRBD2. CDR3 length: 15 amino acids. J lost 5 bases, V lost 0 bases, and 1 base had no gene match. CDR1 is KGHSH, CDR2 LQKENI, per germline. CDR3 amino acids: CASSPPTSGRETQYF. CDR3 bases: TGTGCCAGCTCACCACCCACTAGCGGGAGGGAGACCCAGTACTTC.

This chain connects TRBV28 to TRBJ2-7, with D possibly matching TRBD2 (5 bases). The germline gives CDR1 MDHEN, CDR2 SYDVKM. V lost 3 bases to trimming and J lost 5 bases, with 8 bases between them. This CDR3 contains 12 residues. CDR3 region: CASSLLGDEQYF. In DNA form, the CDR3 reads TGTGCCAGCAGTTTGCTCGGGGACGAGCAGTACTTC.

The chain has TRBV7-7 and TRBJ2-1; 12 positions match TRBD2. Germline V lookup: CDR1 SSHAT, CDR2 FNYEAQ (reference sequence). The length of the CDR3 is 16 residues. Germline trimming cut 5 bases from V and 6 bases from J; bases unmatched to any gene: 8. Written as DNA, the CDR3 is TGTGCCAGCAGCCCCTCTAGCGGGAGGGCCGTCAATGAGCAGTTCTTC. As protein: CASSPSSGRAVNEQFF. Full variable domain (rest looked up from reference TRBV7-7 and TRBJ2-1): GAGVSQSPRYKVTKRGQDVTLRCDPISSHATLYWYQQALGQGPEFLTYFNYEAQPDKSGLPSDRFSAERPEGSISTLTIQRTEQRDSAMYRCASSPSSGRAVNEQFFGPGTRLTVL.

This chain links TRBV5-4 with TRBJ2-4; TRBD1 agrees at 10 bases. The ends lost 3 bases at V and 11 bases at J; junction bases unmatched: 8. The length of the CDR3 is 14 residues. Germline CDR1 and CDR2: SGHNT and YYREEE (reference sequence). The CDR3 sequence is CASSYDRDRGVQYF. Written as DNA, the CDR3 is TGTGCCAGCAGCTACGACCGGGACAGGGGAGTTCAGTACTTC.

This clone was counted between two and nine times. In DNA, the CDR3 is TGTGCCAGCTCACCACTCCTACAGACAGGGGTGCACGAGCAGTACTTC. Translation gives CASSPLLQTGVHEQYF. The rearrangement joins TRBV18 to TRBJ2-7, with 8 bases aligning to TRBD1. Trimming at V came to 1 base and at J to 5 bases, leaving 10 bases not matched to a gene. This CDR3 region has 16 residues. CDR1 and CDR2 (germline): KGHSH, LQKENI.

V is TRBV19 and J is TRBJ1-2, with D possibly TRBD1 on 6 matching bases. The CDR3 totals 13 residues. Per germline, CDR1 LNHDA and CDR2 SQIVND (reference sequence). Trimming cost V 2 bases and J 8 bases, with 12 bases left between them. The CDR3 here is CASSIRQEAGYTF. In nucleotides, the CDR3 is TGTGCCAGTAGTATAAGACAGGAGGCCGGCTACACCTTC.